This T cell receptor beta chain appears in the sequencing data of a study of cytomegalovirus exposure and HLA in healthy donors. About this clone: Its specificity is not known.

General observations from the study: The authors later linked a missense DCLRE1C variant to TCR beta V- and J-gene trimming. The study carried out a later analysis of TCR beta sequences. It associated some 17,000 of them with specific HLA alleles at a false discovery rate of 0.05.

Trimming took 6 bases from V and 0 from J, leaving 8 bases between them. The CDR3 runs to 13 residues. Germline-derived CDR1 and CDR2 are MNHEY and SVGAGI. The study ran its PCR with 60 Vbeta and 13 Jbeta primers. Source study methods: There were about 80 million unique TCR beta chains by a later count, and about 11 million of them were shared. TCRdb's copy holds only in-frame clones and misses some; the assay was immunoSEQ multiplex PCR. The V and J calls and clone size were taken over from that table, and D and trimming were inferred from the DNA. The sample data list approximately 110,000 clones. J is TRBJ1-1 and V is TRBV6-5; D remains ambiguous. The specimen sequenced was PBMCs. The source is a man younger than 35 in good health and CMV-seronegative. In DNA, the CDR3 is TGTGCCAGCAGGCCAACAGTGAACACTGAAGCTTTCTTT. This codes for CASRPTVNTEAFF.